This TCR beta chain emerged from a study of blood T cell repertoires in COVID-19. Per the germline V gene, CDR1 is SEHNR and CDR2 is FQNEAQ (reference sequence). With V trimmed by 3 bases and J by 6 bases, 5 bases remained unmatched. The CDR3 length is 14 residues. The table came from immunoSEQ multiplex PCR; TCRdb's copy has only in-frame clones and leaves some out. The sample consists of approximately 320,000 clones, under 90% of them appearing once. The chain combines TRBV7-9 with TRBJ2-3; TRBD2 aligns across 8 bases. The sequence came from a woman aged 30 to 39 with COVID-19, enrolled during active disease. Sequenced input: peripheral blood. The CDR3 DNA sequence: TGTGCCAGCAGCTTGGGACTAGAGGGGGATACGCAGTATTTT. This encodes CASSLGLEGDTQYF.